This T cell receptor (beta chain) came from a study of preoperative IRX-2 immunotherapy in early breast cancer. Data came from immunoSEQ multiplex PCR; TCRdb stores just in-frame clones and leaves some out. This table has approximately 44,000 clones, around 96% appearing once. Regarding treatment: preoperative locoregional IRX-2 cytokine immunotherapy. This phase Ib study tested locoregional IRX-2 cytokine immunotherapy given before surgery. Germline V gene data show CDR1 as MNHEY and CDR2 as SVGAGI. This CDR3 contains 15 residues. Trimming removed 8 bases at V and 0 bases at J, with 16 bases between. This clone occurred once.

The receptor was isolated from a human donor with breast cancer. The sequenced sample was tumor tissue, obtained after IRX-2 immunotherapy. The gene calls are TRBV6-5 and TRBJ1-1; D possibly corresponds to TRBD1 (6 bases). DNA of the CDR3: TGTGCCAGCGCCCACCACAGGGACCTGAACACTGAAGCTTTCTTT. Translating gives CASAHHRDLNTEAFF.